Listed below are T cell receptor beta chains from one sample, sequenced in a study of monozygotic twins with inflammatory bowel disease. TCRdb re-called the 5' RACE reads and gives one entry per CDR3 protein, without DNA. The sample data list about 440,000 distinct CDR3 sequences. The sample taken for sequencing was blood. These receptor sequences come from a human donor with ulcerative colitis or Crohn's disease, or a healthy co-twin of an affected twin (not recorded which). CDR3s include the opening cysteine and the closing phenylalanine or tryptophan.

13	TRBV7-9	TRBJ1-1	CASSWDRAAEAFF
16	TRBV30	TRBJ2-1	CAWSEQWASLSAEQFF
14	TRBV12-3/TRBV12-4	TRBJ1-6	CASSFKFGNSPLHF
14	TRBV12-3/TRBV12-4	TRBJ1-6	CASSPGITNSPLHF
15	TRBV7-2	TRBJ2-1	CASSFASGTYNEQFF
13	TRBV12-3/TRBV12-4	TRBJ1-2	CASTLFAQYGYTF
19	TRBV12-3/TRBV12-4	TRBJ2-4	CASSLGSIRDPLAKNIQYF
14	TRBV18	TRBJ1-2	CASSPSDRGHGYTF
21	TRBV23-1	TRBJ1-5	CASSQWMTGFQDDRSNQPQHF
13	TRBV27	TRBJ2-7	CASSLGTNYEQYF
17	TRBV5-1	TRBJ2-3	CASSLGAAGGRADTQYF
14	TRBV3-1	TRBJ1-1	CASSPLGQGSEAFF
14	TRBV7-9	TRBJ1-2	CASSLGGDYYGYTF
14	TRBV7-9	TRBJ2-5	CASSSAEERETQYF
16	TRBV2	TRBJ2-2	CASEGQVDVGTGELFF
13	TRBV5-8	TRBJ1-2	CASSVRESHGYTF
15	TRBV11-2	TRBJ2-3	CASSPHRTVTDTQYF
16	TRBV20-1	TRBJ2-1	CSAGTSGGPTYNEQFF
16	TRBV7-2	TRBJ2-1	CASSEGLAGEINEQFF
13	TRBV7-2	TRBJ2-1	CASSLARNNEQFF
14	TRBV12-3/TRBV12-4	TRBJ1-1	CASRPTGAATEAFF
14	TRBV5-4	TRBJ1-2	CASSPGTSDYGYTF
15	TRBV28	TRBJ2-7	CASRKAQGVGGEQYF
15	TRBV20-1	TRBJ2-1	CSALTPQGTGNEQFF
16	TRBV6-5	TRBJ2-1	CASSYPSGGDTDEQFF
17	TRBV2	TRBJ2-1	CATGLAGAKVADNEQFF
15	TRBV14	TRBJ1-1	CASSQPGQGNRGAFF
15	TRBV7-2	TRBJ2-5	CASSLRLAGGETQYF
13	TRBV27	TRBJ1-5	CASSRTGSQPQHF
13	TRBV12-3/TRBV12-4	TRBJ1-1	CASSPTTDTEAFF
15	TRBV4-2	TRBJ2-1	CASSLPGLDYNEQFF
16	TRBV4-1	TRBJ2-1	CASSQEGGTASVEQFF
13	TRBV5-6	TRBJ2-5	CASSSMDQETQYF
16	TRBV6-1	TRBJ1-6	CASSGLLPLGDSPLHF
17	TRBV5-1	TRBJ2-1	CASSSGTSGGHYNEQFF
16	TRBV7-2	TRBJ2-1	CASSLGGTLSYNEQFF
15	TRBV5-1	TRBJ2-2	CASSFGGPGTGELFF
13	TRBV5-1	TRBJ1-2	CASSSTEFYGYTF
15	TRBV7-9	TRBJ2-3	CASSFRAGSTDTQYF
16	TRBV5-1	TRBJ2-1	CASSAGQRGNYNEQFF